This T cell receptor (beta chain) was identified during a study of CD8 T cells in Susac syndrome. CDR3 size: 13 residues. Looked up from germline, CDR1 is MNHNS and CDR2 is SASEGT. V was shortened by 9 bases and J by 2 bases, with 14 bases between the two germline ends. A few counts support this clonotype. With random hexamers, roughly 0.45 to 1 ug RNA was reverse transcribed. TCRdb passed the immunoSEQ multiplex PCR reads through MiXCR, listing each CDR3 protein once. The sample has about 120,000 distinct CDR3 sequences; about 93% are singletons. Bulk CD8+ and CD4+ cells came from magnetic negative isolation; CD8+ TEMRA by FACS.

The receptor comes from a human donor in good health. Material: CD4+ T cells from PBMCs. The chain employs TRBV6-1 and TRBJ2-7, with D unclear. This CDR3 is CASNTPGPYEQYF. Here the CDR3 DNA reads TGTGCCAGTAACACCCCCGGGCCCTACGAGCAGTACTTC.